Listed below are T cell receptor beta chains from one sample, sequenced in a study of T cell repertoires in cytomegalovirus infection. Each CDR3 protein is one row after TCRdb ran MiXCR on the reads. The sample shows fewer than 850,000 distinct CDR3 sequences, 25% to 30% of them seen only once. Their antigen targets remain unknown. Sequenced material: cultured CD8+ T cells from PBMCs, taken from culture after CMV antigen stimulation. The origin of the receptors is a human donor in good health (CMV status not recorded). Some clones in this sample may be carry-over from other donors' samples. Each CDR3 is given with its conserved first and last residue. The D gene is left open where the match is weak. Clone sizes are given selectively: once, few, many, or a class where the clone is expanded.

V gene	J gene	clone size	D gene	CDR3 protein	CDR3 DNA
TRBV7-2	TRBJ1-1	many	NA	CASTFGMGRAGGTEAFF	TGTGCCAGCACCTTTGGGATGGGGCGCGCTGGGGGCACTGAAGCTTTCTTT
TRBV9	TRBJ2-1	NA	NA	CASSATPNSYNEQFF	TGTGCCAGCAGCGCGACCCCGAACTCCTACAATGAGCAGTTCTTC
TRBV6-1	TRBJ1-6	few	NA	CASRDSEGNSPLHF	TGTGCCAGCAGAGACAGCGAAGGTAATTCACCCCTCCACTTT
TRBV7-8	TRBJ1-5	NA	NA	CASSLAGIHSNQPQHF	TGTGCCAGCAGCTTAGCAGGGATCCATAGCAATCAGCCCCAGCATTTT
TRBV13	TRBJ2-7	NA	NA	CASSLRGGPEEQYF	TGTGCCAGCAGCTTAAGGGGGGGGCCGGAAGAGCAGTACTTC
TRBV29-1	TRBJ1-2	NA	NA	CSVRTDSGGYTF	TGCAGCGTGCGGACAGATTCGGGAGGCTACACCTTC
TRBV6-2/TRBV6-3	TRBJ2-2	few	NA	CASSYAFGTGELFF	TGTGCCAGCAGTTACGCCTTCGGGACCGGGGAGCTGTTTTTT
TRBV27	TRBJ2-3	few	TRBD1	CASSLYGTGTTDTQYF	TGTGCCAGCAGTTTATATGGGACAGGGACCACAGATACGCAGTATTTT
TRBV5-5	TRBJ1-5	NA	NA	CASSLWTDSNQPQHF	TGTGCCAGCAGCTTATGGACGGATAGCAATCAGCCCCAGCATTTT
TRBV6-6	TRBJ2-1	few	TRBD1	CASSYLDRGKGEQFF	TGTGCCAGCAGTTACCTGGACAGGGGGAAGGGTGAGCAGTTCTTC
TRBV28	TRBJ1-5	NA	NA	CASSEGWDQPQHF	TGTGCCAGCAGTGAAGGGTGGGATCAGCCCCAGCATTTT
TRBV6-1	TRBJ2-3	NA	TRBD2	CASRTLAGGTDTQYF	TGTGCCAGCAGGACTCTAGCGGGAGGCACAGATACGCAGTATTTT
TRBV12-5	TRBJ1-5	NA	NA	CASGLPGRLNQPQHF	TGTGCTAGTGGTTTGCCAGGGAGGCTTAATCAGCCCCAGCATTTT
TRBV12-3/TRBV12-4	TRBJ1-1	many	NA	CASGTGMNTEAFF	TGTGCCAGCGGTACCGGTATGAACACTGAAGCTTTCTTT
TRBV12-3/TRBV12-4	TRBJ2-5	few	TRBD2	CASGLRAGLAGGRGETQYF	TGTGCCAGCGGGTTAAGGGCCGGGCTAGCGGGGGGCAGGGGTGAGACCCAGTACTTC
TRBV15	TRBJ1-5	NA	NA	CATSRDRGFSNQPQHF	TGTGCCACCAGCAGAGACCGGGGTTTCAGCAATCAGCCCCAGCATTTT
TRBV2	TRBJ2-3	NA	TRBD2	CAGGWGGSTQYF	TGTGCCGGCGGATGGGGGGGAAGTACGCAGTATTTT
TRBV24-1	TRBJ2-5	NA	TRBD1	CATSDFGRQGFETQYF	TGTGCCACCAGTGATTTCGGGAGACAGGGGTTTGAGACCCAGTACTTC
TRBV2	TRBJ1-1	NA	NA	CARIETDYTEAFF	TGTGCCAGAATAGAGACAGATTACACTGAAGCTTTCTTT
TRBV10-2	TRBJ2-7	NA	NA	CASNSLGGGYEQYF	TGCGCCAGCAACTCCCTGGGAGGGGGCTACGAGCAGTACTTC
TRBV7-6	TRBJ1-5	many	NA	CASSLTENSNQPQHF	TGTGCCAGCAGCTTAACGGAGAATAGCAATCAGCCCCAGCATTTT
TRBV20-1	TRBJ2-1	once	NA	CSAPRSPRVTNEQFF	TGCAGTGCTCCCAGATCCCCCAGGGTGACGAATGAGCAGTTCTTC
TRBV7-8	TRBJ2-5	NA	NA	CASSLEWPLETQYF	TGTGCCAGCAGCTTAGAATGGCCACTGGAGACCCAGTACTTC
TRBV7-6	TRBJ2-1	few	NA	CASSLETEYNEQFF	TGTGCCAGCAGCTTAGAAACAGAGTACAATGAGCAGTTCTTC
TRBV12-3/TRBV12-4	TRBJ1-2	NA	TRBD1	CASPDRGLPYGYTF	TGTGCCAGCCCGGACAGGGGGCTCCCCTATGGCTACACCTTC